The present entry profiles one T cell receptor (beta chain) with its context. This specimen belongs to a study of blood T cell repertoires in COVID-19. Donors were grouped by their self-reported clinical history. Looked up from germline, CDR1 is LGHNA and CDR2 is YSLEER. This CDR3 comprises 18 residues. V shed 0 bases and J shed 2 bases, with 14 bases lying between them. Source study methods: Cell counts per sample came from amplifying reference gene primers. The protocol was immunoSEQ multiplex PCR, while the TCRdb copy is restricted to in-frame clones and leaves out a portion. Clone size and V and J calls were adopted from that table, with D and trimming inferred from the DNA. The repertoire consists of a few hundred thousand clones, with around 88% occurring once and the leading ten covering under 7%.

The chain couples TRBV4-3 to TRBJ2-6; D is undetermined. The receptor comes from a woman in her forties who had recovered from COVID-19. Sequenced material: PBMCs or T cells enriched from blood (not recorded which). CDR3: CASSQDSGKYTGANVLTF. CDR3 DNA: TGCGCCAGCAGCCAAGATTCAGGAAAGTATACTGGGGCCAACGTCCTGACTTTC.